One sample yielded the 20 T cell receptor beta chains listed below, sequenced in a study of blood T cells in healthy people across ages. The second PCR ran roughly 6 to 11 cycles with a sample-barcoded 5' primer and J-beta primers. TCRdb recomputed calls from the 5' RACE reads with MiXCR, one row per CDR3 protein. The sample has 1.2 million to 1.5 million distinct CDR3 sequences, 59% seen once. The specimen sequenced was blood. These receptors all stem from a man aged 18 to 30 in good health.

A single count supports this clonotype. This chain joins TRBV4-1 and TRBJ2-3; D is uncertain. Germline CDR1 reads MGHRA; CDR2 reads YSYEKL. Trimming removed 3 bases at V and 6 bases at J, with 7 bases between. The CDR3 consists of 12 residues. The CDR3 DNA is TGCGCCAGCAGCCAGGGGTTTGATACGCAGTATTTT. Translated, it gives CASSQGFDTQYF.

The chain links TRBV20-1 to TRBJ2-5, with a tentative D call TRBD1 (5 bases). CDR3 length: 13 amino acids. V was pared by 2 bases and J by 11 bases, with 18 bases between. From germline, CDR1 is DFQATT and CDR2 SNEGSKA (reference sequence). CDR3 residues: CSARSDRYNEQYF. The CDR3 region has the DNA TGCAGTGCTAGATCCGACAGATACAATGAGCAGTACTTC.

V is TRBV12-5 and J is TRBJ2-7; D is unclear. The CDR3 runs 12 residues. Germline V lookup: CDR1 LGHNT, CDR2 FRNRAP. V dropped 0 bases and J dropped 9 bases, with 9 bases sitting between them. The CDR3 region has the DNA TGTGCTAGTGGTTTGGTAAGACCATCGCAGTACTTC. This codes for CASGLVRPSQYF.

This chain uses TRBV27 with TRBJ2-1, with 7 bases fitting TRBD1. After removal of 8 bases from V and 5 bases from J, the junction contained 9 bases not matched to a gene. Germline CDR1 is MNHEY and CDR2 is SMNVEV (reference sequence). The CDR3 runs to 14 residues. The CDR3 loop is CASSTGTENNEQFF. The CDR3 DNA sequence: TGTGCCAGCTCGACCGGGACAGAAAACAATGAGCAGTTCTTC.

This clonotype is a singleton in its sample. The conserved phenylalanine or tryptophan normally closing the CDR3 is absent here, so this likely arose from a read error. The rearrangement uses TRBV6-2 or TRBV6-3 and TRBJ1-1; D unclear. CDR1 and CDR2 (germline): MNHEY, SVGEGT. The CDR3 sequence is 15 residues long. V shed 4 bases and J shed 1 base, with 13 bases lying between them. CDR3 DNA: TGTGCCAGCAGTTCTCTTAGGAATACGAACACTGAAGCTTTCATT. It yields the protein CASSSLRNTNTEAFI.

The J gene is TRBJ2-2, the V gene TRBV5-1; 7 nucleotides align to TRBD1. The CDR3 spans 16 residues. Trimming cost V 4 bases and J 0 bases; bases outside gene matches: 6. CDR1 is SGHRS, CDR2 YFSETQ, per germline. CDR3 sequence reads: CASSPGQFANTGELFF. CDR3 coding DNA: TGCGCCAGCAGCCCGGGACAGTTCGCGAACACCGGGGAGCTGTTTTTT. Using reference TRBV5-1 and TRBJ2-2 for the parts outside the CDR3, the full variable domain is KAGVTQTPRYLIKTRGQQVTLSCSPISGHRSVSWYQQTPGQGLQFLFEYFSETQRNKGNFPGRFSGRQFSNSRSEMNVSTLELGDSALYLCASSPGQFANTGELFFGEGSRLTVL.

The rearrangement uses TRBV12-3 or TRBV12-4 and TRBJ1-2; the match to TRBD1 covers 7 bases. The CDR3 has 13 residues. The J segment lost 4 bases and the V segment lost 5 bases, leaving 4 bases of the junction unmatched. The CDR3 protein is CASSRPGGYGYTF. DNA for the CDR3: TGTGCCAGCAGTCGACCAGGGGGCTATGGCTACACCTTC.

This clonotype was counted a few times. This chain joins TRBV18 and TRBJ1-2; 7 nucleotides line up with TRBD1. There are 16 residues in the CDR3. The V gene's germline CDR1 is KGHSH and CDR2 LQKENI. The trim removed 2 bases at V and 4 bases at J, leaving 10 bases unmatched. The CDR3 DNA follows: TGTGCCAGCTCACCAACCCGTGACAGGGTCGGCTATGGCTACACCTTC. Encoded protein: CASSPTRDRVGYGYTF.

The rearrangement joins TRBV15 to TRBJ2-5; D perhaps matches TRBD1 (6 bases). Judging by the DNA end, TRBJ2-7 fits better; the J call may be wrong. This CDR3 is 15 amino acids long. Per germline, CDR1 LNHNV and CDR2 YYDKDF (reference sequence). This CDR3 is CATSRATGISYEQYF. The CDR3 region has the DNA TGTGCCACCAGCAGAGCTACAGGGATTTCCTACGAGCAGTACTTC.

The chain employs TRBV6-1 and TRBJ2-1; 10 bases agree with TRBD2. The assigned J gene may be wrong: the sequence end matches TRBJ2-7 better. This CDR3 is 16 amino acids long. CDR1 MNHNS and CDR2 SASEGT come from the germline V gene. CDR3 coding DNA: TGTGCCAGCACTGTAAACGGACTAGCGGCTTACAATGAGCAGTACTTC. Amino acid sequence: CASTVNGLAAYNEQYF.

This clonotype was counted between two and nine times. The chain recombines TRBV15 with TRBJ2-1; D remains unclear. The CDR3 consists of 13 residues. The V gene's germline CDR1 is LNHNV and CDR2 YYDKDF (reference sequence). Deletions cut 2 bases from V and 7 bases from J, with 9 bases between. CDR3 loop: CATSRIGRNEQFF. The CDR3 DNA follows: TGTGCCACCAGCAGAATAGGCCGGAATGAGCAGTTCTTC.

V and J are TRBV20-1 and TRBJ2-1, with no clear D. CDR3 size: 13 residues. Germline loops: CDR1 DFQATT, CDR2 SNEGSKA (reference sequence). Trimming left V 6 bases short and J 5 bases short, with 14 bases between. CDR3 DNA: TGCAGTGCAACCTTCGACCGAGACAATGAGCAGTTCTTC. Residues: CSATFDRDNEQFF.

The rearrangement links TRBV20-1 to TRBJ2-1; D not resolved. Between the trimmed V and J ends, which lost 2 bases and 10 bases, there was a span of 12 bases. CDR1 DFQATT and CDR2 SNEGSKA come from the germline V gene (reference sequence). The CDR3 has 12 amino acids. The CDR3 protein is CSARIGLMEQFF. In DNA, the CDR3 is TGCAGTGCTAGAATCGGTCTCATGGAGCAGTTCTTC.

The V call is TRBV5-6, the J call TRBJ1-2, with unresolved D. V dropped 4 bases and J dropped 0 bases, with 7 bases sitting between them. The CDR3 is 13 residues long. Per germline, CDR1 SGHDT and CDR2 YYEEEE. CDR3: CASSAIANYGYTF. The CDR3 DNA reads as TGTGCCAGCAGCGCTATAGCTAACTATGGCTACACCTTC.

The chain joins TRBV11-2 to TRBJ2-3, with 10 nucleotides matching TRBD2. Germline CDR1 reads SGHAT; CDR2 reads FQNNGV. J gave up 4 bases and V 2 bases, and 6 bases lay outside the gene matches. The CDR3 extends over 16 amino acids. Written as DNA, the CDR3 is TGTGCCAGCAGCTTAAACCTAGCGGGAGTATCAGATACGCAGTATTTT. Residues: CASSLNLAGVSDTQYF.

The chain couples TRBV9 to TRBJ2-7, with 10 bases fitting TRBD1. The germline gives CDR1 SGDLS, CDR2 YYNGEE. J lost 5 bases, V lost 4 bases, and 9 bases had no gene match. The CDR3 is 15 amino acids. The CDR3 loop is CASSTSGTGADEQYF. The CDR3 region has the DNA TGTGCCAGCAGCACATCCGGGACAGGGGCCGACGAGCAGTACTTC.

This chain uses TRBV6-2 or TRBV6-3 with TRBJ2-5, with D hard to call. Per the germline V gene, CDR1 is MNHEY and CDR2 is SVGEGT. The CDR3 covers 12 residues. V gave up 6 bases and J gave up 11 bases, with 16 bases separating them. The CDR3 reads CASSPVNSEQYF. The CDR3 bases are TGTGCCAGCAGCCCCGTTAATTCTGAGCAGTACTTC.

This clonotype has at least ten counts. The chain uses TRBV27 and TRBJ2-7, with TRBD1 matching over 8 bases. CDR1 is MNHEY, CDR2 SMNVEV, per germline (reference sequence). The CDR3 covers 12 residues. The trim removed 6 bases at V and 4 bases at J, leaving 2 bases unmatched. CDR3 loop: CASRTGVYEQYF. In nucleotides, the CDR3 is TGTGCCAGCAGGACAGGGGTTTACGAGCAGTACTTC.

This clonotype was counted a few times. The chain uses TRBV29-1 and TRBJ1-2; 9 bases are shared with TRBD1. Germline V gene data show CDR1 as SQVTM and CDR2 as ANQGSEA. The CDR3 contains 15 residues. CDR3 sequence: CRGVGGGQGHYGYTF. The DNA for the CDR3 is TGCAGAGGTGTAGGCGGGGGACAGGGACACTATGGCTACACCTTC.

This chain links TRBV4-1 with TRBJ1-5; D unresolved. The CDR3 sequence is 17 residues long. Trimming left V 1 base short and J 9 bases short, with 22 bases between. Germline V gene sequence: CDR1 MGHRA, CDR2 YSYEKL. The CDR3 spells CASSQGPEGGNWAPQHF. In DNA form, the CDR3 reads TGCGCCAGCAGCCAAGGCCCGGAGGGAGGGAATTGGGCGCCCCAGCATTTT.